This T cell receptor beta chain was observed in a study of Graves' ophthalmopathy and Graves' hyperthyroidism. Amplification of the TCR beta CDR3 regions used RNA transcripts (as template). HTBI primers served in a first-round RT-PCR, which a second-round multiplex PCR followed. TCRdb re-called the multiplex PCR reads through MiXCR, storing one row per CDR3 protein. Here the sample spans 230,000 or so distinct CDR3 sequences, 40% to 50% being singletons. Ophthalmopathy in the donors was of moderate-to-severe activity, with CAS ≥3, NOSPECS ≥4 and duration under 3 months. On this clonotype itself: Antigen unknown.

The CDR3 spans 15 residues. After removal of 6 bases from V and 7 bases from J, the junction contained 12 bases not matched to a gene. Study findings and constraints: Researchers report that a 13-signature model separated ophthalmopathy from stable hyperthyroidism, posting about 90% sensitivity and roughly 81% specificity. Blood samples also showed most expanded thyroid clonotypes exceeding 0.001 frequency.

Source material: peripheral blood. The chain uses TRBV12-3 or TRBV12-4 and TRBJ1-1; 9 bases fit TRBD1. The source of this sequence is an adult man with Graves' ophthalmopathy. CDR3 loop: CASRPSAQGANEAFF. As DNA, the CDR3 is TGTGCCAGCAGACCCTCTGCACAGGGGGCTAATGAAGCTTTCTTT.